This passage covers 23 T cell receptor beta chains from one sample sequenced in a study of cytomegalovirus exposure and HLA in healthy donors. The PCR made use of 60 Vbeta and 13 Jbeta primers. Only in-frame clones appear in the TCRdb table, and some are missing; sequencing was by immunoSEQ multiplex PCR. The data hold some 140,000 clones, with about four fifths observed a single time. Sequencing was performed on PBMCs. Receptor source: a man aged 25-45 years in good health and CMV-seronegative.

V and J are TRBV7-3 and TRBJ2-3, with 9 bases fitting TRBD2. Per germline, CDR1 SGHTA and CDR2 FQGTGA. This CDR3 has 15 residues. Trimming took 5 bases from V and 6 from J; bases not matched to a gene: 9. Written as DNA, the CDR3 is TGTGCCAGCAGCGCTCTAGCGGGGCGTGGGGATACGCAGTATTTT. Amino acid sequence: CASSALAGRGDTQYF.

The chain employs TRBV4-3 and TRBJ2-1, with 10 bases identical to TRBD2. From germline, CDR1 is LGHNA and CDR2 YSLEER. Trimming at V came to 3 bases and at J to 2 bases, leaving 7 bases not matched to a gene. This CDR3 spans 17 amino acids. In DNA form, the CDR3 reads TGCGCCAGCAGCCAGCTACTAGCGGGGCTTACCTACAATGAGCAGTTCTTC. This gives the protein CASSQLLAGLTYNEQFF.

V and J are TRBV2 and TRBJ1-1; D possibly corresponds to TRBD1 (6 bases). Germline loops: CDR1 SNHLY, CDR2 FYNNEI. Trimming stripped 7 bases from V and 0 bases from J, with 15 bases between. The CDR3 has 15 amino acids. Written as DNA, the CDR3 is TGTGCCAGCAAACCGCCCGGGACATTGAACACTGAAGCTTTCTTT. This encodes CASKPPGTLNTEAFF.

The rearrangement uses TRBV4-3 and TRBJ1-2; 8 bases are a match to TRBD1. The CDR3 sequence is 14 residues long. Germline V lookup: CDR1 LGHNA, CDR2 YSLEER. J was trimmed by 5 bases and V by 4 bases; bases with no gene match: 6. CDR3 amino acids: CASSPRDRRYGYTF. CDR3 nucleotide sequence: TGCGCCAGCAGCCCCCGGGACAGGAGATATGGCTACACCTTC.

CDR3 loop: CASSSGTGNQPQHF. CDR3 nucleotides: TGTGCCAGCAGCTCAGGGACAGGCAATCAGCCCCAGCATTTT. J is TRBJ1-5 and V is TRBV13; 7 bases map to TRBD1. The CDR3 spans 14 residues. CDR1 is PRHDT and CDR2 is FYEKMQ in the germline V gene (reference sequence). V lost 4 bases and J lost 2; bases outside the gene matches: 2.

The chain couples TRBV6-5 to TRBJ2-5; D unclear. Germline V gene lookup returns CDR1 MNHEY and CDR2 SVGAGI. This CDR3 region has 14 residues. V shed 1 base and J shed 2 bases, with 8 bases lying between them. The chain's CDR3 is CASSYLGAQETQYF. CDR3 DNA: TGTGCCAGCAGTTACTTAGGAGCGCAAGAGACCCAGTACTTC.

The genes are TRBV6-5 and TRBJ2-3, with 9 positions matching TRBD2. CDR1 and CDR2 from the germline V gene are MNHEY and SVGAGI. Losses at the gene ends were 9 bases for V and 6 bases for J; bases not matched to a gene: 4. The CDR3 runs 12 residues. Here the CDR3 DNA reads TGTGCCAGTAGCGGGAGTAGGGATACGCAGTATTTT. Translated: CASSGSRDTQYF.

V usage is TRBV11-2 and J usage is TRBJ1-4; D ambiguous. V was shortened by 5 bases and J by 8 bases, with 3 bases between the two germline ends. The CDR3 covers 10 residues. The V gene's germline CDR1 is SGHAT and CDR2 FQNNGV. Written as DNA, the CDR3 is TGTGCCAGCAGCGGCGAAAAACTGTTTTTT. Amino acid sequence: CASSGEKLFF.

The rearrangement links TRBV5-4 to TRBJ2-1; 10 nucleotides agree with TRBD1. The CDR3 has 14 residues. In germline, CDR1 is SGHNT, CDR2 YYREEE (reference sequence). V trimming: 5 bases; J trimming: 8 bases; junction bases outside the gene matches: 7. This chain's CDR3 is CASSYRDRGDEQFF. The CDR3, as DNA: TGTGCCAGCAGTTATAGGGACAGGGGCGATGAGCAGTTCTTC.

This chain connects TRBV25-1 to TRBJ2-1, with a tentative D call TRBD2 (6 bases). Trimming took off 3 bases at V and 3 bases at J, with 12 bases between the two ends. There are 15 residues in the CDR3. CDR1 and CDR2 from the germline V gene are MGHDK and SYGVNS. Here the CDR3 DNA reads TGTGCCAGCAGTGACCCTAGCGCATACTACAATGAGCAGTTCTTC. As protein: CASSDPSAYYNEQFF.

The chain links TRBV7-2 to TRBJ1-5; tentatively, D is TRBD1 (6 bases). From germline, CDR1 is SGHTA and CDR2 FQGNSA. This CDR3 contains 15 residues. The germline V and J ends were trimmed by 2 bases and 3 bases, with 11 bases remaining between them. In DNA form, the CDR3 reads TGTGCCAGCAGCTTACTCAGGGGATCCAATCAGCCCCAGCATTTT. Translated, it gives CASSLLRGSNQPQHF.

This clone was seen a handful of times. The rearrangement links TRBV5-1 to TRBJ2-7; 9 bases are shared with TRBD1. Germline loops: CDR1 SGHRS, CDR2 YFSETQ. V lost 7 bases to trimming and J lost 5 bases; unmatched junction nucleotides: 16. The CDR3 is 16 amino acids. The CDR3 is CASQSRPGQGEDEQYF. DNA of the CDR3: TGCGCCAGCCAGAGTCGCCCGGGACAGGGAGAGGACGAGCAGTACTTC.

The chain recombines TRBV5-4 with TRBJ1-5; no firm D call. The CDR3 is made up of 12 amino acids. Trimming shortened V by 5 bases and J by 9 bases, and 12 bases separated the two germline ends. Per the germline V gene, CDR1 is SGHNT and CDR2 is YYREEE (reference sequence). CDR3 in amino acids: CASSFEGGPQHF. CDR3 DNA: TGTGCCAGCAGTTTTGAGGGTGGGCCCCAGCATTTT.

The chain combines TRBV29-1 with TRBJ2-5; D gene uncertain. Matching the DNA end better, TRBJ2-7 makes the J call doubtful. Per germline, CDR1 SQVTM and CDR2 ANQGSEA. The CDR3 runs 13 residues. CDR3 loop: CSVGEFSSYEQYF. The DNA of the CDR3 is TGCAGCGTTGGTGAGTTTAGCTCCTACGAGCAGTACTTC.

This clone was seen a handful of times. The J gene is TRBJ1-2, the V gene TRBV19; TRBD1 matches 8 bases. CDR1 and CDR2 (germline): LNHDA, SQIVND (reference sequence). The J segment lost 3 bases and the V segment lost 6 bases, leaving 15 bases of the junction unmatched. The CDR3 has 17 residues. CDR3 sequence: CASSQTRGQGSYYGYTF. CDR3 sequence (DNA): TGTGCCAGTAGCCAAACGCGTGGACAGGGCTCTTACTATGGCTACACCTTC.

The chain has TRBV7-2 and TRBJ1-2; TRBD1 matches at 9 bases. V trimming: 1 base; J trimming: 7 bases; junction bases outside the gene matches: 7. CDR3 length equals 15 residues. Germline V lookup: CDR1 SGHTA, CDR2 FQGNSA. CDR3 sequence reads: CASSLDVQGAGGYTF. In DNA, the CDR3 is TGTGCCAGCAGCTTAGACGTACAGGGGGCTGGTGGCTACACCTTC. Supplemented by reference TRBV7-2 and TRBJ1-2, the full variable domain reads GAGVSQSPSNKVTEKGKDVELRCDPISGHTALYWYRQSLGQGLEFLIYFQGNSAPDKSGLPSDRFSAERTGGSVSTLTIQRTQQEDSAVYLCASSLDVQGAGGYTFGSGTRLTVV.

This rearrangement joins TRBV4-2 to TRBJ2-7; 10 positions match TRBD2. Trimming took 4 bases from V and 7 from J; bases not matched to a gene: 16. The CDR3 extends over 17 amino acids. CDR1 is LGHNA and CDR2 is YNFKEQ in the germline V gene. The CDR3 reads CASSPLGIAGGPWEQYF. The CDR3, as DNA: TGTGCCAGCAGCCCGCTGGGGATAGCGGGAGGCCCTTGGGAGCAGTACTTC.

This chain links TRBV6-6 with TRBJ1-1; D is uncertain. CDR3 size: 11 residues. CDR1 and CDR2 from the germline V gene are MNHNY and SVGAGI (reference sequence). V gave up 11 bases and J gave up 0 bases, with 7 bases separating them. CDR3 nucleotide sequence: TGTGCCGTTCAGGTGAACACTGAAGCTTTCTTT. This sequence encodes CAVQVNTEAFF.

This clone has just a few counts. The chain joins TRBV13 to TRBJ1-2; 10 bases fit TRBD1. Germline V gene data show CDR1 as PRHDT and CDR2 as FYEKMQ (reference sequence). V dropped 2 bases and J dropped 7; count of bases not matched to a gene: 4. This CDR3 is built from 14 residues. The CDR3 sequence: CASSLKGQGLGYTF. The CDR3, as DNA: TGTGCCAGCAGCTTAAAGGGACAGGGGCTTGGCTACACCTTC.

The chain recombines TRBV6-9 with TRBJ2-7, with D maybe TRBD1 (5 bases). Germline CDR1 reads MNHGY; CDR2 reads SVAAGI. V was cut by 4 bases and J by 5 bases, with 24 bases left in between. The CDR3 is 17 residues long. The CDR3 coding sequence is TGTGCCAGCAGTTCTAAACTCGACAGTCCGAAAAGACACGAGCAGTACTTC. It yields the protein CASSSKLDSPKRHEQYF.

This rearrangement joins TRBV7-3 to TRBJ2-5; D remains unclear. Trimming left V 5 bases short and J 2 bases short, with 9 bases between. The CDR3 totals 13 residues. From germline, CDR1 is SGHTA and CDR2 FQGTGA. CDR3 DNA: TGTGCCAGCAGCCAGGTTGGGCAAGAGACCCAGTACTTC. It specifies CASSQVGQETQYF. The variable domain in full, with the rest retrieved from reference TRBV7-3 and TRBJ2-5, is GAGVSQTPSNKVTEKGKYVELRCDPISGHTALYWYRQSLGQGPEFLIYFQGTGAADDSGLPNDRFFAVRPEGSVSTLKIQRTERGDSAVYLCASSQVGQETQYFGPGTRLLVL.

This rearrangement joins TRBV30 to TRBJ1-1; TRBD1 might be the D (6 bases). Trimming shortened V by 5 bases and J by 4 bases, and 14 bases separated the two germline ends. Germline loops: CDR1 GTSNPN, CDR2 SVGIG (reference sequence). This CDR3 region has 13 residues. CDR3 residues: CAWDNTGSTEAFF. The CDR3, as DNA: TGTGCCTGGGACAATACAGGGAGCACTGAAGCTTTCTTT.

The chain couples TRBV5-1 to TRBJ2-7; 10 bases agree with TRBD1. The CDR3 totals 16 residues. V shed 2 bases and J 4 bases; nucleotides not matched to a gene: 9. In germline, CDR1 is SGHRS, CDR2 YFSETQ. The CDR3 DNA is TGCGCCAGCAGCTTAGGTCCGGGACAGGGGTGGTACGAGCAGTACTTC. This encodes CASSLGPGQGWYEQYF.